Listed here are 2 T cell receptor beta chains from one sample, sequenced in a study of T-cell reconstitution after alpha-beta-depleted transplantation in children. Unique molecular identifiers were incorporated during preparation of the TCRbeta library. TCRdb called the PCR reads again in MiXCR, with one record for every CDR3 protein. This repertoire shows about 110,000 distinct CDR3 sequences, about 9.4% found once; its top ten account for about 34%. Specimen: PBMCs, collected before TCRalphabeta/CD19-depleted stem cell transplant. These receptors originate from a boy younger than 10 with acute lymphoblastic leukemia, due to receive a stem cell transplant.

This CDR3 is CASSDPSGANVLTF. CDR3 bases: TGCGCCAGCAGTGATCCCTCTGGGGCCAACGTCCTGACTTTC. This chain joins TRBV10-2 and TRBJ2-6; D unclear. CDR3 length: 14 residues. V was cut by 3 bases and J by 0 bases, with 3 bases left in between. Looked up from germline, CDR1 is WSHSY and CDR2 is SAAADI.

This sequence joins TRBV5-1 and TRBJ1-1, with D possibly being TRBD1 (5 bases). V was cut by 3 bases and J by 5 bases, with 20 bases left in between. The CDR3 consists of 16 residues. Per germline, CDR1 SGHRS and CDR2 YFSETQ. The DNA for the CDR3 is TGCGCCAGCAGCTCCCACACCGGGGGTAGTTCTACTGAAGCTTTCTTT. Its translation is CASSSHTGGSSTEAFF.